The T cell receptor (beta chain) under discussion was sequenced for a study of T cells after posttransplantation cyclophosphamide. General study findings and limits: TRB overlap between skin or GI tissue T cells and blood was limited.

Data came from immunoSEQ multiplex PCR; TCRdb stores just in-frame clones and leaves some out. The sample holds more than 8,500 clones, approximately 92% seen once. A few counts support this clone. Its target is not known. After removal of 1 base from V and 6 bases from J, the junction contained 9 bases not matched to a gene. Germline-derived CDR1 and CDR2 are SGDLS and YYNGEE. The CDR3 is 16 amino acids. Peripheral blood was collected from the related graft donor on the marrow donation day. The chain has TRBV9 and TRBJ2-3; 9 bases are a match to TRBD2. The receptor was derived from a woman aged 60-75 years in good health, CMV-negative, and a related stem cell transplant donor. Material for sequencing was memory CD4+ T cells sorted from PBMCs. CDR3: CASSVRPAGGGDTQYF. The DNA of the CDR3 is TGTGCCAGCAGCGTACGCCCAGCGGGGGGCGGGGATACGCAGTATTTT.